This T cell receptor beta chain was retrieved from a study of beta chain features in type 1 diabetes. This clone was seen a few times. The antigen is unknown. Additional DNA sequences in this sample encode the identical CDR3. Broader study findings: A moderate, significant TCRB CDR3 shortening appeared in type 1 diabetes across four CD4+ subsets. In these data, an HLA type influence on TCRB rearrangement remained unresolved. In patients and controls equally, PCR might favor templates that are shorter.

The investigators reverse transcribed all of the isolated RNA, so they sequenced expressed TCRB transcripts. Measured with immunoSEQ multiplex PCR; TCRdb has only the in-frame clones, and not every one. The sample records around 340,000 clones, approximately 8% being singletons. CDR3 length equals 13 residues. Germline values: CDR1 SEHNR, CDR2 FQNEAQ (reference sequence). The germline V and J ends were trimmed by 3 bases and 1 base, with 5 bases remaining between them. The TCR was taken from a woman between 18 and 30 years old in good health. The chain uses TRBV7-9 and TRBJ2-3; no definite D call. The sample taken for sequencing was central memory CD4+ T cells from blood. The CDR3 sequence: CASSFQGTDTQYF. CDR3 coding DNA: TGTGCCAGCAGCTTCCAGGGCACAGATACGCAGTATTTT.